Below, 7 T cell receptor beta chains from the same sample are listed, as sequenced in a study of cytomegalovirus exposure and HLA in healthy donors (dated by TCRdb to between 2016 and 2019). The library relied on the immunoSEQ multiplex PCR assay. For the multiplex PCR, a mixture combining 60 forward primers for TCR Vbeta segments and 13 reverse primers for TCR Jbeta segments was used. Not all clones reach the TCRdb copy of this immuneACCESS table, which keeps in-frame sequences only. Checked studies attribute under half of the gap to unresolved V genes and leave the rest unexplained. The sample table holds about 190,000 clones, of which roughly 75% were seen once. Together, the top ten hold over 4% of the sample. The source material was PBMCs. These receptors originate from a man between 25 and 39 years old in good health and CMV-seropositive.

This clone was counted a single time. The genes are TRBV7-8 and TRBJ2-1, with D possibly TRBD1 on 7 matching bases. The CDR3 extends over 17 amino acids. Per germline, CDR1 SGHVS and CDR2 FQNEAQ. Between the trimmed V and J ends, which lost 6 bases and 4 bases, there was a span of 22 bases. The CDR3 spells CASSAGGLVRGYNEQFF. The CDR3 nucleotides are TGTGCCAGCAGTGCAGGGGGGCTAGTAAGGGGGTACAATGAGCAGTTCTTC.

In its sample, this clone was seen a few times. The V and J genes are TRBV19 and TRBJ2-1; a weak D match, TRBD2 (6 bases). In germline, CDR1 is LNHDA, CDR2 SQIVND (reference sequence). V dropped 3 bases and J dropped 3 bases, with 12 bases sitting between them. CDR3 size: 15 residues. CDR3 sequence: CASSIRDSVYNEQFF. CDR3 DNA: TGTGCCAGTAGTATCCGGGACTCGGTCTACAATGAGCAGTTCTTC.

CDR3 region: CASSLQNQPQHF. The CDR3 DNA reads TGTGCCAGCAGCTTACAAAATCAGCCCCAGCATTTT. The V and J genes are TRBV7-2 and TRBJ1-5, with no clear D. CDR3 length equals 12 residues. V lost 2 bases to trimming and J lost 4 bases, with 3 bases between them. CDR1 and CDR2 (germline): SGHTA, FQGNSA.

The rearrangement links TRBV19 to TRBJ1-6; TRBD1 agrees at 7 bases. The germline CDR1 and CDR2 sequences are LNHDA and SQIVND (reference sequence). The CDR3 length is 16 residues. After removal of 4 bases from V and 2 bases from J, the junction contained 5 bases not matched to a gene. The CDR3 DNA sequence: TGTGCCAGTAGTAACAGGGGCGCAACCTATAATTCACCCCTCCACTTT. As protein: CASSNRGATYNSPLHF.

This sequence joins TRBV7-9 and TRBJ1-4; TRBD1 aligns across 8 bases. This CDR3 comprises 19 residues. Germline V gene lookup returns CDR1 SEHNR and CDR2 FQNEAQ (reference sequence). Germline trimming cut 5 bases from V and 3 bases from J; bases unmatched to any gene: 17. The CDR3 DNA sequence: TGTGCCAGCAGCCCTCCCCGGACAGGGAGGTTCAGAGCTAATGAAAAACTGTTTTTT. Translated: CASSPPRTGRFRANEKLFF.

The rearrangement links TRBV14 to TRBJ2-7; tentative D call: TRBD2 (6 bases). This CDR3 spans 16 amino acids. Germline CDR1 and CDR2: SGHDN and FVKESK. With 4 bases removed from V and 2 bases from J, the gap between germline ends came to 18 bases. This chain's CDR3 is CASSRLTGTSTYEQYF. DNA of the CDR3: TGTGCCAGCAGCCGACTTACCGGGACTTCCACCTACGAGCAGTACTTC.

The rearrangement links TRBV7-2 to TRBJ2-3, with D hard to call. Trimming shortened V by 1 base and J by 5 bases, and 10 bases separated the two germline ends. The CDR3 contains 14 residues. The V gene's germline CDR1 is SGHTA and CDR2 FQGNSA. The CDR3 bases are TGTGCCAGCAGCTTAGGGCTAGAGTTAGATACGCAGTATTTT. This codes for CASSLGLELDTQYF. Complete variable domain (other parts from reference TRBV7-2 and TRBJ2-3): GAGVSQSPSNKVTEKGKDVELRCDPISGHTALYWYRQSLGQGLEFLIYFQGNSAPDKSGLPSDRFSAERTGGSVSTLTIQRTQQEDSAVYLCASSLGLELDTQYFGPGTRLTVL.